This T cell receptor (beta chain) was documented in a study of blood T cell repertoires in COVID-19. Trimming took off 0 bases at V and 0 bases at J, with 6 bases between the two ends. The CDR3 spans 16 residues. CDR1 is MNHEY, CDR2 SVGAGI, per germline. TCRdb's table, derived via immunoSEQ multiplex PCR, lists solely in-frame clones and lacks some. Among 300,000 to 400,000 clones listed, 75% to 90% were seen once. Sequencing used PBMCs or T cells enriched from blood (not recorded which). This clonotype was sampled from a man between 25 and 39 years old who had recovered from COVID-19. This chain links TRBV6-5 with TRBJ2-6; D gene uncertain. CDR3 nucleotide sequence: TGTGCCAGCAGTTACTCACCGGGCTCTGGGGCCAACGTCCTGACTTTC. Protein sequence: CASSYSPGSGANVLTF.